The T cell receptor (beta chain) under discussion was sequenced for a study of shared clonotypes between healthy human individuals. The CDR3 totals 11 residues. V was pared by 4 bases and J by 4 bases, with 4 bases between. Germline CDR1 GTSNPN, CDR2 SVGIG (reference sequence). This clone was found a few times. Other DNA sequences in this specimen translate into the identical CDR3. TCRdb's table, derived via immunoSEQ multiplex PCR, lists solely in-frame clones and lacks some. The table shows over a million clones, with around 78% occurring only once. The TCR comes from a man aged 18 to 29 in good health. Some clones in this sample may be carry-over from other donors' samples. The V and J genes are TRBV30 and TRBJ1-4, with D hard to call. The sequencing sample was made of memory CD4+ T cells from PBMCs. Subset in this sample: CD45RA-negative fraction. The CDR3 region is CAWNGNEKLFF. In nucleotides, the CDR3 is TGTGCCTGGAACGGTAATGAAAAACTGTTTTTT. The complete variable domain, with remaining parts taken from reference TRBV30 and TRBJ1-4, reads SQTIHQWPATLVQPVGSPLSLECTVEGTSNPNLYWYRQAAGRGLQLLFYSVGIGQISSEVPQNLSASRPQDRQFILSSKKLLLSDSGFYLCAWNGNEKLFFGSGTQLSVL.